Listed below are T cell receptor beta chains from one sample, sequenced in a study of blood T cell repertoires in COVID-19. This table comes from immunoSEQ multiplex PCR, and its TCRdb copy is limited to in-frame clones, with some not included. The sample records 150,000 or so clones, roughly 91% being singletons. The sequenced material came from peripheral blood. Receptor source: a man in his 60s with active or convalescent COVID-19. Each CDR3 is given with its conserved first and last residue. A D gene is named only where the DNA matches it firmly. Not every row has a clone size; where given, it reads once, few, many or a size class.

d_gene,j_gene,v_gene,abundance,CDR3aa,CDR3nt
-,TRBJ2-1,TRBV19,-,CASSIDQVGSKDEQFF,TGTGCCAGTAGTATAGATCAGGTCGGGAGTAAGGATGAGCAGTTCTTC
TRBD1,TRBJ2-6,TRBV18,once,CASSEGATGANVLTF,TGTGCCAGCTCAGAGGGGGCAACTGGGGCCAACGTCCTGACTTTC
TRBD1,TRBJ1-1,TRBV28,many,CASSRDRGTMNTEAFF,TGTGCCAGCAGCCGGGACAGGGGGACCATGAACACTGAAGCTTTCTTT
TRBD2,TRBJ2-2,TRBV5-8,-,CASSFASGSGNTGELFF,TGTGCCAGCAGCTTCGCTAGCGGGAGTGGCAACACCGGGGAGCTGTTTTTT
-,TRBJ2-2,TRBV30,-,CALNDRYPGELFF,TGTGCCTTAAATGACAGGTACCCCGGGGAGCTGTTTTTT
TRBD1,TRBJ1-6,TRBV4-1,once,CASSLRTGNSPLHF,TGCGCCAGCAGCCTCCGGACAGGGAATTCACCCCTCCACTTT
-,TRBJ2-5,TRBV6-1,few,CASSEALPDIQGTQYF,TGTGCCAGCAGTGAAGCGCTTCCGGACATCCAGGGGACCCAGTACTTC
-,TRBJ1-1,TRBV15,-,CATSRVKGRPQTGNLALEAFF,TGTGCCACCAGCAGAGTAAAAGGTCGGCCTCAGACAGGAAATCTTGCCTTAGAAGCTTTCTTT
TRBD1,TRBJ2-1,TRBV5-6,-,CASSLITGQGPYNEQFF,TGTGCCAGCAGCTTGATAACGGGACAGGGTCCCTACAATGAGCAGTTCTTC
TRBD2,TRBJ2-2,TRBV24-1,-,CATSDLAGGRGTGELFF,TGTGCCACCAGTGATCTAGCGGGGGGGCGAGGCACCGGGGAGCTGTTTTTT
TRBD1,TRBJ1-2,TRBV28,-,CASHRGQIYGYTF,TGTGCCAGCCACAGGGGACAGATCTATGGCTACACCTTC
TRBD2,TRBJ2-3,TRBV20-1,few,CSATLAGVHHF,TGCAGTGCTACCCTAGCGGGAGTTCATCATTTT
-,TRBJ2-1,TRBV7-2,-,CASSLNSRGEQFF,TGTGCCAGCAGCTTAAATTCCCGGGGGGAGCAGTTCTTC
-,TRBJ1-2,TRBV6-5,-,CASLGGISNYGYTF,TGTGCCAGCCTCGGGGGAATTTCTAACTATGGCTACACCTTC
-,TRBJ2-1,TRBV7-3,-,CASSSLGGLEQFF,TGTGCCAGCAGCTCACTGGGGGGGCTGGAGCAGTTCTTC
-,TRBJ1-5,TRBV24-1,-,CATSESQGSNQPQHF,TGTGCCACCAGTGAATCTCAGGGAAGCAATCAGCCCCAGCATTTT
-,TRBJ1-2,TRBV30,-,CAWSVGDGYTF,TGTGCCTGGAGTGTAGGGGATGGCTACACCTTC
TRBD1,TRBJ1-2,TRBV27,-,CASSLSWARQGGYTF,TGTGCCAGCAGTTTATCGTGGGCCCGACAGGGGGGCTACACCTTC
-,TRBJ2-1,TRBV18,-,CASSERQTYNEQFF,TGTGCCAGCTCGGAAAGACAGACCTACAATGAGCAGTTCTTC
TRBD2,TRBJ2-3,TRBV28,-,CASTPWGGRDTQYF,TGTGCCAGCACCCCATGGGGGGGTAGGGATACGCAGTATTTT
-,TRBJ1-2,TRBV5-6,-,CASSLGVERDNYGYTF,TGTGCCAGCAGCTTGGGGGTGGAGCGAGATAACTATGGCTACACCTTC
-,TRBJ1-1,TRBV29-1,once,CSVDMGVTEAFF,TGCAGCGTTGATATGGGAGTTACTGAAGCTTTCTTT
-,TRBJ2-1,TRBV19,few,CASSPTLARAHNEQFF,TGTGCCAGTAGCCCCACCCTAGCTAGGGCCCATAATGAGCAGTTCTTC
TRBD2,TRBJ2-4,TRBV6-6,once,CASSLLAGEGGGAKNIQYF,TGTGCCAGCAGCTTACTAGCGGGAGAAGGGGGTGGCGCCAAAAACATTCAGTACTTC
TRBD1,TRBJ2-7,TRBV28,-,CASSHILWDRGRGEQYF,TGTGCCAGCAGTCACATACTTTGGGACAGGGGGCGTGGCGAGCAGTACTTC
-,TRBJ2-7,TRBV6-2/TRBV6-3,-,CASSSVGVGSYEQYF,TGTGCCAGCAGTTCGGTCGGGGTAGGCTCCTACGAGCAGTACTTC